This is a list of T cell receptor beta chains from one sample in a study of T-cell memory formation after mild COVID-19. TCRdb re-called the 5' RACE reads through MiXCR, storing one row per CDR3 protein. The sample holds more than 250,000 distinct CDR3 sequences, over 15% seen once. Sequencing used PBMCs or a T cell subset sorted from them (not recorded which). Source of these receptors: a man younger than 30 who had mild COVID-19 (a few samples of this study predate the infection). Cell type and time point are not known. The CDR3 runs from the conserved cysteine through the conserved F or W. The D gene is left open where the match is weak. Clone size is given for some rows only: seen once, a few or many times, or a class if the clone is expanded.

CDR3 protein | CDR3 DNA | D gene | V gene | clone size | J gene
CASTTGTGELFF | TGTGCCAGCACTACCGGCACCGGGGAGCTGTTTTTT | - | TRBV6-2/TRBV6-3 | - | TRBJ2-2
CASKARANEQFF | TGTGCCAGCAAGGCTAGGGCCAATGAGCAGTTCTTC | - | TRBV6-2/TRBV6-3 | - | TRBJ2-1
CSARRGWRGRTDTQYF | TGCAGTGCTAGAAGGGGGTGGCGGGGACGCACAGATACGCAGTATTTT | - | TRBV20-1 | - | TRBJ2-3
CASSRQVEAFF | TGTGCCAGCAGCCGACAGGTTGAAGCTTTCTTT | - | TRBV6-2/TRBV6-3 | - | TRBJ1-1
CASSLRGGAFF | TGTGCCAGCAGCCTCAGGGGGGGAGCTTTCTTT | TRBD1 | TRBV7-9 | - | TRBJ1-1
CASSDNGDTQYF | TGTGCCAGCAGTGACAACGGAGATACGCAGTATTTT | - | TRBV6-4 | - | TRBJ2-3
CASSWGLQTTTDTQYF | TGTGCCAGCAGTTGGGGACTACAGACCACCACAGATACGCAGTATTTT | TRBD2 | TRBV12-3/TRBV12-4 | few | TRBJ2-3
CASSQDRFPRGRDYGYTF | TGTGCCAGCAGCCAAGATCGCTTCCCCAGGGGGCGGGACTATGGCTACACCTTC | TRBD1 | TRBV3-1 | - | TRBJ1-2
CASTWGASTDTQYF | TGTGCCAGCACCTGGGGGGCGAGCACAGATACGCAGTATTTT | - | TRBV12-3/TRBV12-4 | - | TRBJ2-3
CASSVATAGPGGYTF | TGTGCCAGCAGCGTAGCTACCGCAGGACCCGGCGGCTACACCTTC | - | TRBV9 | few | TRBJ1-2
CASSPRGRVGGYTF | TGTGCCAGCAGTCCCCGGGGGAGGGTGGGTGGCTACACCTTC | - | TRBV12-3/TRBV12-4 | few | TRBJ1-2
CASSPPLPVAFF | TGTGCCAGCAGCCCCCCCCTCCCGGTGGCTTTCTTT | - | TRBV7-2 | - | TRBJ1-1
CASSQLATGARETQYF | TGTGCCAGCAGCCAATTGGCGACAGGTGCCCGAGAGACCCAGTACTTC | - | TRBV4-2 | - | TRBJ2-5
CAISPTRGGRGGETQYF | TGTGCCATCTCCCCGACCCGAGGGGGACGCGGGGGAGAGACCCAGTACTTC | - | TRBV10-3 | - | TRBJ2-5
CASKHWQGAYEQYF | TGTGCCAGCAAACATTGGCAGGGGGCTTACGAGCAGTACTTC | TRBD1 | TRBV11-2 | - | TRBJ2-7
CSVEEGMDTEAFF | TGCAGCGTTGAGGAGGGGATGGACACTGAAGCTTTCTTT | - | TRBV29-1 | - | TRBJ1-1